The sequence of this T cell receptor (beta chain) was determined in a study of CD8+ T cells in alopecia areata. Whole-study context: Twice daily, treated patients received 5 to 10 mg of oral tofacitinib. Tofacitinib therapy took 6 to 18 months; 6 months off drug came after. Study-wide results and limits: Normal skin contains resident alphabeta T cells, and these are also sequenced in scalp samples. Relative to mice, TCR sharing across patients was less clear, a difference possibly HLA-related.

The study team obtained lesional scalp punch biopsies and peripheral blood from alopecia areata patients. After isolation, RNA underwent reverse transcription to generate cDNA as the sequencing template. The repertoire was sequenced with immunoSEQ multiplex PCR; TCRdb's copy has only in-frame clones and lacks some. The sample contains about 12,000 clones, approximately 60% of which appear only once. For this clone: Its specificity is unknown.

The V gene lost 1 base and the J gene lost 7 bases, with 15 bases spanning the gap. Germline V CDR1 and CDR2: SGHDT, YYEEEE. This CDR3 is 15 amino acids long. J is TRBJ2-1 and V is TRBV5-6; unclear D gene. Source material: skin. The clonotype was recovered from a human donor with alopecia areata. The CDR3 region has the DNA TGTGCCAGCAGCTTGTTACTTAGAGGAGTTAATGAGCAGTTCTTC. Translating it yields CASSLLLRGVNEQFF.